One sample yielded the 8 T cell receptor beta chains listed below, sequenced in a study of T-cell reconstitution after alpha-beta-depleted transplantation in children. TCRbeta library construction was performed incorporating unique molecular identifiers. From the PCR reads, TCRdb called clonotypes with MiXCR, one entry per CDR3 protein. Of around 410,000 distinct CDR3 sequences listed, approximately 10% are singletons. Here the sequenced sample was PBMCs from the stem cell graft donor, taken from the stem cell graft. These receptors were taken from a human donor who donated a stem cell graft to a child with acute myeloid leukemia.

This clonotype was seen just once. The rearrangement links TRBV7-2 to TRBJ1-6, with no clear D. The CDR3 runs to 14 residues. CDR1 SGHTA and CDR2 FQGNSA come from the germline V gene. V was cut by 4 bases and J by 4 bases, with 8 bases left in between. CDR3 protein: CASSSQRYNSPLHF. Written as DNA, the CDR3 is TGTGCCAGCAGCTCTCAGAGATATAATTCACCCCTCCACTTT.

In this sample, this clonotype turned up a few times. V and J are TRBV18 and TRBJ2-5, with D tentatively TRBD1 or TRBD2 (5 bases each). V was pared by 3 bases and J by 5 bases, with 22 bases between. Germline V lookup: CDR1 KGHSH, CDR2 LQKENI. The CDR3 is 17 residues long. CDR3: CASSPDGALGRSETQYF. CDR3 DNA sequence: TGTGCCAGCTCACCGGACGGGGCCCTAGGACGGAGCGAGACCCAGTACTTC.

In its sample, this clonotype was seen a few times. This chain joins TRBV7-2 and TRBJ2-1; 9 nucleotides align to TRBD2. Trimming removed 4 bases from V and 8 bases from J; junction bases left unmatched: 15. The CDR3 spans 17 residues. In germline, CDR1 is SGHTA, CDR2 FQGNSA. CDR3 nucleotides: TGTGCCAGCAGCTCCGCCCCGGCGGGAGGGCCTTTGGATGAGCAGTTCTTC. Translated: CASSSAPAGGPLDEQFF. Drawing the rest from reference TRBV7-2 and TRBJ2-1, the complete variable domain is GAGVSQSPSNKVTEKGKDVELRCDPISGHTALYWYRQSLGQGLEFLIYFQGNSAPDKSGLPSDRFSAERTGGSVSTLTIQRTQQEDSAVYLCASSSAPAGGPLDEQFFGPGTRLTVL.

This clonotype was detected many times. This rearrangement joins TRBV7-2 to TRBJ2-5; 9 bases match TRBD2. The V gene's germline CDR1 is SGHTA and CDR2 FQGNSA. The length of the CDR3 is 15 residues. V lost 5 bases and J lost 5; bases outside the gene matches: 9. The CDR3 nucleotides are TGTGCCAGCAGCCCACATAGCGGGAGTGCCGAGACCCAGTACTTC. Translating it yields CASSPHSGSAETQYF.

This clonotype appeared many times. The J gene is TRBJ2-2, the V gene TRBV6-5; a possible D gene is TRBD2 (5 bases). The V end was cut by 7 bases, the J end by 6 bases, with 9 bases between. This CDR3 is 12 amino acids long. Germline CDR1 MNHEY, CDR2 SVGAGI. The CDR3 loop reads CASNGGPGELFF. The CDR3 DNA follows: TGTGCCAGCAATGGCGGGCCCGGGGAGCTGTTTTTT.

This sequence joins TRBV5-1 and TRBJ1-1; D call uncertain. Trimming removed 1 base from V and 8 bases from J, with 15 bases in between. CDR1 is SGHRS, CDR2 YFSETQ, per germline. This CDR3 comprises 14 residues. CDR3 residues: CASSLFLNRREAFF. CDR3 bases: TGCGCCAGCAGCTTGTTCCTTAATCGGAGGGAAGCTTTCTTT.

The chain joins TRBV7-2 to TRBJ2-1; 9 positions agree with TRBD2. CDR3 size: 17 residues. Trimming took 4 bases from V and 6 from J; bases not matched to a gene: 13. Germline values: CDR1 SGHTA, CDR2 FQGNSA. CDR3 nucleotides: TGTGCCAGCAGCTCCAGCTCCGGGACTAGCTTAACCAATGAGCAGTTCTTC. The encoded protein is CASSSSSGTSLTNEQFF.

This clonotype has only a few counts. The chain links TRBV6-5 to TRBJ2-5, with D perhaps matching TRBD1 (6 bases). Germline V gene sequence: CDR1 MNHEY, CDR2 SVGAGI. The CDR3 is 15 amino acids. V was shortened by 5 bases and J by 3 bases, with 16 bases between the two germline ends. The DNA for the CDR3 is TGTGCCAGCAGTAACCCCGGGACAACGAAAGAGACCCAGTACTTC. Translating gives CASSNPGTTKETQYF.